These T cell receptor beta chains were read from a single sample in a study of T cell responses to AZD1222 COVID-19 vaccine. TCRdb keeps only in-frame clones here, not all; method: immunoSEQ multiplex PCR. The sample contains some 180,000 clones, 85% to 95% of which appear only once. Sequenced here: peripheral blood, sampled on day 0 of AZD1222 vaccination. These receptors all stem from an adult in good health. Both conserved end residues are part of each CDR3. Each record gives: J gene, clone size, V gene, D gene, CDR3 DNA, CDR3 protein. A D gene is named only where the DNA matches it firmly. Expanded clones are given a class, and other clones once, few, many or no size at all.

J gene: TRBJ1-5
clone size: .
V gene: TRBV19
D gene: .
CDR3 DNA: TGTGCCAGTAGTTCAACAGGGTATAGCAATCAGCCCCAGCATTTT
CDR3 protein: CASSSTGYSNQPQHF

J gene: TRBJ1-5
clone size: .
V gene: TRBV7-2
D gene: .
CDR3 DNA: TGTGCCAGCAGCTTAGAGGGAGGGTCGGGCAATCAGCCCCAGCATTTT
CDR3 protein: CASSLEGGSGNQPQHF

J gene: TRBJ1-5
clone size: .
V gene: TRBV19
D gene: .
CDR3 DNA: TGTGCCAGTAGTATCTTCCAGCTCGGGGGGGCCCAGCATTTT
CDR3 protein: CASSIFQLGGAQHF

J gene: TRBJ2-6
clone size: .
V gene: TRBV9
D gene: TRBD1
CDR3 DNA: TGTGCCAGCAGCGAACGACAGGGGGCGGTCTCTGGGGCCAACGTCCTGACTTTC
CDR3 protein: CASSERQGAVSGANVLTF

J gene: TRBJ1-2
clone size: .
V gene: TRBV5-1
D gene: .
CDR3 DNA: TGCGCCAGCAGCTCGGGGATTGGCCGACAATTTGGTGGCTACACCTTC
CDR3 protein: CASSSGIGRQFGGYTF

J gene: TRBJ1-3
clone size: .
V gene: TRBV18
D gene: TRBD1
CDR3 DNA: TGTGCCAGCTCACCCCGACAGGGCCCTGGAAACACCATATATTTT
CDR3 protein: CASSPRQGPGNTIYF

J gene: TRBJ2-7
clone size: .
V gene: TRBV7-9
D gene: .
CDR3 DNA: TGTGCCAGCAGCCCCCGGGTAGGGGGGAGCTCCTACGAGCAGTACTTC
CDR3 protein: CASSPRVGGSSYEQYF

J gene: TRBJ1-2
clone size: .
V gene: TRBV11-2
D gene: .
CDR3 DNA: TGTGCCAGCAGCTCAGAAGTAATTGGGGGCCCTAACTATGGCTACACCTTC
CDR3 protein: CASSSEVIGGPNYGYTF

J gene: TRBJ1-1
clone size: .
V gene: TRBV6-5
D gene: .
CDR3 DNA: TGTGCCAGCAGTTACTCATTTGAGGTGAACACTGAAGCTTTCTTT
CDR3 protein: CASSYSFEVNTEAFF

J gene: TRBJ2-1
clone size: .
V gene: TRBV28
D gene: TRBD1
CDR3 DNA: TGTGCCAGCAGTCTATCGACAGGGGGGCAGTTCTTC
CDR3 protein: CASSLSTGGQFF

J gene: TRBJ2-1
clone size: .
V gene: TRBV24-1
D gene: .
CDR3 DNA: TGTGCCACCAGTGATTTGGTCTCCAATGAGCAGTTCTTC
CDR3 protein: CATSDLVSNEQFF

J gene: TRBJ2-2
clone size: .
V gene: TRBV27
D gene: .
CDR3 DNA: TGTGCCAGCCGCTGGGGGACTGACTTTACCGGGGAGCTGTTTTTT
CDR3 protein: CASRWGTDFTGELFF

J gene: TRBJ1-5
clone size: few
V gene: TRBV15
D gene: TRBD1
CDR3 DNA: TGTGCCACCAGCAGACCCGTGACAGGGCGACAGCCCCAGCATTTT
CDR3 protein: CATSRPVTGRQPQHF

J gene: TRBJ2-3
clone size: few
V gene: TRBV7-8
D gene: .
CDR3 DNA: TGTGCCAGCAGCTTACGGGACGGAAGGACAGATACGCAGTATTTT
CDR3 protein: CASSLRDGRTDTQYF

J gene: TRBJ1-2
clone size: .
V gene: TRBV7-9
D gene: .
CDR3 DNA: TGTGCCAGCAGCTTAGGGTCGGGACCTATCTATGGCTACACCTTC
CDR3 protein: CASSLGSGPIYGYTF

J gene: TRBJ2-6
clone size: once
V gene: TRBV19
D gene: .
CDR3 DNA: TGTGCCAGTAGTATCCTGACTGGGGCCAACGTCCTGACTTTC
CDR3 protein: CASSILTGANVLTF

J gene: TRBJ1-3
clone size: .
V gene: TRBV19
D gene: .
CDR3 DNA: TGTGCCAGTAGTAAGTTCCCAGGGCGAGTGGACACCATATATTTT
CDR3 protein: CASSKFPGRVDTIYF

J gene: TRBJ2-7
clone size: .
V gene: TRBV6-1
D gene: .
CDR3 DNA: TGTGCCAGCAGTGAAATCCGGGCCTACGAGCAGTACTTC
CDR3 protein: CASSEIRAYEQYF

J gene: TRBJ1-5
clone size: .
V gene: TRBV2
D gene: TRBD1
CDR3 DNA: TGTGCCAGCAGCCCCCGTACAGGGGGACAGCCCCAGCATTTT
CDR3 protein: CASSPRTGGQPQHF

J gene: TRBJ1-2
clone size: .
V gene: TRBV11-2
D gene: .
CDR3 DNA: TGTGCCAGCAGCTTCGGACGGATCTATGGCTACACCTTC
CDR3 protein: CASSFGRIYGYTF

J gene: TRBJ1-1
clone size: .
V gene: TRBV6-5
D gene: .
CDR3 DNA: TGTGCCAGCAGACAGTGGGATGCTGAAGCTTTCTTT
CDR3 protein: CASRQWDAEAFF

J gene: TRBJ2-3
clone size: .
V gene: TRBV6-2/TRBV6-3
D gene: .
CDR3 DNA: TGTGCCAGCAGTTACTTACAGGGTAGCGGCTTTCGCACAGATACGCAGTATTTT
CDR3 protein: CASSYLQGSGFRTDTQYF

J gene: TRBJ2-2
clone size: .
V gene: TRBV6-5
D gene: .
CDR3 DNA: TGTGCCAGCAGATTACATGAAGCGGACACCGGGGAGCTGTTTTTT
CDR3 protein: CASRLHEADTGELFF

J gene: TRBJ1-1
clone size: .
V gene: TRBV27
D gene: TRBD1
CDR3 DNA: TGTGCCAGCAGTTTAGACAGGGGTGGTACTGAAGCTTTCTTT
CDR3 protein: CASSLDRGGTEAFF

J gene: TRBJ1-5
clone size: .
V gene: TRBV24-1
D gene: .
CDR3 DNA: TGTGCCACCAGGAGGGCGAATCGGCCCCAGCATTTT
CDR3 protein: CATRRANRPQHF

J gene: TRBJ2-1
clone size: .
V gene: TRBV5-1
D gene: .
CDR3 DNA: TGCGCCAGCAGCTTGGGCGGGGTCAATGAGCAGTTCTTC
CDR3 protein: CASSLGGVNEQFF

J gene: TRBJ2-7
clone size: .
V gene: TRBV2
D gene: TRBD2
CDR3 DNA: TGTGCCAGCAGTGATATGGGACTAGCGGGGGAACAGTACTTC
CDR3 protein: CASSDMGLAGEQYF

J gene: TRBJ1-5
clone size: .
V gene: TRBV18
D gene: .
CDR3 DNA: TGTGCCAGCTCGGAGGATGGGAATCGTCAGCCCCAGCATTTT
CDR3 protein: CASSEDGNRQPQHF

J gene: TRBJ2-6
clone size: .
V gene: TRBV7-3
D gene: .
CDR3 DNA: TGTGCCAGCAGCCCCAGTGGCACAGGGTTCGGCGCGGGGGCCAACGTCCTGACTTTC
CDR3 protein: CASSPSGTGFGAGANVLTF

J gene: TRBJ1-1
clone size: .
V gene: TRBV5-6
D gene: .
CDR3 DNA: TGTGCCAGCGGGAACCAGAACACTGAAGCTTTCTTT
CDR3 protein: CASGNQNTEAFF

J gene: TRBJ2-7
clone size: .
V gene: TRBV4-1
D gene: .
CDR3 DNA: TGCGCCAGCAGCCAAGATCGGGGGGCTGGAACCTACGAGCAGTACTTC
CDR3 protein: CASSQDRGAGTYEQYF

J gene: TRBJ2-7
clone size: .
V gene: TRBV28
D gene: .
CDR3 DNA: TGTGCCAGCAGTTTAGGGTCGGGACTCCGAGCCTACGAGCAGTACTTC
CDR3 protein: CASSLGSGLRAYEQYF

J gene: TRBJ1-6
clone size: once
V gene: TRBV6-5
D gene: .
CDR3 DNA: TGTGCCAGCAGTATACTCCAGGGTAATTCACCCCTCCACTTT
CDR3 protein: CASSILQGNSPLHF

J gene: TRBJ2-1
clone size: .
V gene: TRBV4-1
D gene: .
CDR3 DNA: TGCGCCAGCAGCCCCGACAGGTCCTCCTACAATGAGCAGTTCTTC
CDR3 protein: CASSPDRSSYNEQFF

J gene: TRBJ2-5
clone size: .
V gene: TRBV6-5
D gene: TRBD2
CDR3 DNA: TGTGCCAGTATCTCCATCACTAGCGGGGTAAAGACCCAGTACTTC
CDR3 protein: CASISITSGVKTQYF

J gene: TRBJ1-2
clone size: .
V gene: TRBV9
D gene: .
CDR3 DNA: TGTGCCAGCAGCACTCGGGGCGGTGACTATGGCTACACCTTC
CDR3 protein: CASSTRGGDYGYTF

J gene: TRBJ1-2
clone size: .
V gene: TRBV6-5
D gene: .
CDR3 DNA: TGTGCCAGCAGTTACGGGTCGGAGGGAGGCTACACCTTC
CDR3 protein: CASSYGSEGGYTF

J gene: TRBJ1-3
clone size: .
V gene: TRBV5-1
D gene: .
CDR3 DNA: TGCGCCAGCAGCGAGCTTCACAGTAATTCTGGAAACACCATATATTTT
CDR3 protein: CASSELHSNSGNTIYF

J gene: TRBJ1-3
clone size: once
V gene: TRBV18
D gene: .
CDR3 DNA: TGTGCCAGCTCACCAGAGGGAAGCGAAAACACCATATATTTT
CDR3 protein: CASSPEGSENTIYF

J gene: TRBJ2-7
clone size: once
V gene: TRBV12-3/TRBV12-4
D gene: TRBD2
CDR3 DNA: TGTGCCAGCTCTAGCGGGGGTTTACTCGAGCAGTACTTC
CDR3 protein: CASSSGGLLEQYF

J gene: TRBJ1-1
clone size: .
V gene: TRBV3-1/TRBV3-2
D gene: .
CDR3 DNA: TGTGCCAGCAGCCGCGGGGGGCCCCTATTGGCTTTCTTT
CDR3 protein: CASSRGGPLLAFF

J gene: TRBJ2-7
clone size: .
V gene: TRBV18
D gene: .
CDR3 DNA: TGTGCCAGCTCCACTCGGGCAGACCCTACCTACGAGCAGTACTTC
CDR3 protein: CASSTRADPTYEQYF

J gene: TRBJ1-5
clone size: once
V gene: TRBV7-3
D gene: .
CDR3 DNA: TGTGCCAGCAGCTTAATGGGGGAGGGCAATCAGCCCCAGCATTTT
CDR3 protein: CASSLMGEGNQPQHF